This T cell receptor beta chain is from a study of blood T cells in healthy people across ages. Study outcomes and limitations: Unsorted PBMCs ruled out conclusive naive versus antigen-experienced comparison.

A word on this clonotype: Its antigen is unknown.

PCR was performed a second time for about 7 to 11 cycles using a sample-barcoded 5' primer and a J-beta primer mix. TCRdb fed the 5' RACE reads into MiXCR, producing one record per CDR3 protein. Altogether fewer than 950,000 distinct CDR3 sequences are present, less than 70% being singletons, with the ten largest covering 41%. Germline CDR1 and CDR2: MNHNS and SASEGT. V lost 0 bases and J lost 6; bases outside the gene matches: 8. The CDR3 runs 17 residues. The chain recombines TRBV6-1 with TRBJ2-3; TRBD2 agrees at 11 bases. Sequencing was done on a sample of blood. The sequence was collected from an elderly man in good health. CDR3 sequence: CASSEALAGGPKDTQYF. The DNA of the CDR3 is TGTGCCAGCAGTGAAGCTTTAGCGGGAGGGCCAAAGGATACGCAGTATTTT.